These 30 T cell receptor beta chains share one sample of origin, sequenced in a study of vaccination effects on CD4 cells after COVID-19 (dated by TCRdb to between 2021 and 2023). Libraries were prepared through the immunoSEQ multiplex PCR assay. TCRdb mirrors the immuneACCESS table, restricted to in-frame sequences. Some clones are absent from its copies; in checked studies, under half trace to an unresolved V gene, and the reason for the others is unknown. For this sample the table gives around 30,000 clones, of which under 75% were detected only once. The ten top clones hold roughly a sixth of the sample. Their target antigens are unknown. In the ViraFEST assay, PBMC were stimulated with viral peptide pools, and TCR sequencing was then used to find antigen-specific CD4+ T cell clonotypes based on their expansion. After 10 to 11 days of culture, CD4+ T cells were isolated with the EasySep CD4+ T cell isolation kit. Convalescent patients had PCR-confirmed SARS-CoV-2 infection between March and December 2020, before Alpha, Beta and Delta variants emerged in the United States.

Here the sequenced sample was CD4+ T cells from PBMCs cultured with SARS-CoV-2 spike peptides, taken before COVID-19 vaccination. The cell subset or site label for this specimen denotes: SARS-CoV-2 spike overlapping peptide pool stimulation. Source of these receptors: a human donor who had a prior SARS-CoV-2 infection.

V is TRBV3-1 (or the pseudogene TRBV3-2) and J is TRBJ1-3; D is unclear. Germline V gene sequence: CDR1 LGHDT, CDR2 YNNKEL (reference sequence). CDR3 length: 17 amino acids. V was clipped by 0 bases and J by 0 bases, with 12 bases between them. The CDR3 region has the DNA TGTGCCAGCAGCCAAGATTTTGACACAGACTCTGGAAACACCATATATTTT. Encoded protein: CASSQDFDTDSGNTIYF.

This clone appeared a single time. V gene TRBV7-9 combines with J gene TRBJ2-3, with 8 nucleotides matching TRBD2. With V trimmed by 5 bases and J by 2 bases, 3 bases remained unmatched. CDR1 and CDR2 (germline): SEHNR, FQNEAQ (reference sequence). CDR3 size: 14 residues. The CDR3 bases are TGTGCCAGCAGCCGACTAGCGAACACAGATACGCAGTATTTT. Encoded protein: CASSRLANTDTQYF.

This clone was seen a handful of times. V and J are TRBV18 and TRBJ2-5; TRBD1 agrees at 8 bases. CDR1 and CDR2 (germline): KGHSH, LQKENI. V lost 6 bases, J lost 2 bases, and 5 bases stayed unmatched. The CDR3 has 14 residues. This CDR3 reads CASSETGAQETQYF. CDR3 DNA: TGTGCCAGCTCGGAGACAGGGGCTCAAGAGACCCAGTACTTC.

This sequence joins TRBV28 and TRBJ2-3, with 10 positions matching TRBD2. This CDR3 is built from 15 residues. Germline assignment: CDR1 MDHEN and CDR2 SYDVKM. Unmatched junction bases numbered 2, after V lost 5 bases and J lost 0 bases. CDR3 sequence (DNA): TGTGCCAGCAGTCGGACTAGCGGAAGCACAGATACGCAGTATTTT. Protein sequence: CASSRTSGSTDTQYF. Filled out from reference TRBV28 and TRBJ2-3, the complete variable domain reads DVKVTQSSRYLVKRTGEKVFLECVQDMDHENMFWYRQDPGLGLRLIYFSYDVKMKEKGDIPEGYSVSREKKERFSLILESASTNQTSMYLCASSRTSGSTDTQYFGPGTRLTVL.

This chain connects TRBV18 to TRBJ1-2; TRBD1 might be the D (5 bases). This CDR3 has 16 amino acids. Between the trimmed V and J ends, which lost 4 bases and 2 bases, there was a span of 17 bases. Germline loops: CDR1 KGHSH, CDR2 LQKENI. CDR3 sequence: CASSLRQTWMNYGYTF. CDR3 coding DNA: TGTGCCAGCTCACTGCGACAGACGTGGATGAACTATGGCTACACCTTC.

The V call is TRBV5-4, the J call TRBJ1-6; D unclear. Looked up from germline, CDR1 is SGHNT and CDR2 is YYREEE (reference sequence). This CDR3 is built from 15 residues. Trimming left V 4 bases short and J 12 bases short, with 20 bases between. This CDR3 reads CASSPRGDKSGPLHF. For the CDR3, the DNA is TGTGCCAGCAGCCCCCGGGGAGACAAATCCGGACCCCTCCACTTT.

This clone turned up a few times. In DNA form, the CDR3 reads TGTGCCAGCAGTTACAGGGGGCGTGCAGATACGCAGTATTTT. Translating it yields CASSYRGRADTQYF. The chain recombines TRBV6-2 or TRBV6-3 with TRBJ2-3; 7 positions match TRBD1. The CDR3 is made up of 14 amino acids. Germline CDR1 MNHEY, CDR2 SVGEGT. V was clipped by 2 bases and J by 4 bases; unmatched bases: 3.

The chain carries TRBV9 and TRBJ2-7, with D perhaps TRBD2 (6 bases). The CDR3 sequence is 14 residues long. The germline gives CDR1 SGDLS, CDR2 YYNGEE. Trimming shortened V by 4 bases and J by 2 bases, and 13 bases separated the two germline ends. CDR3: CASSTGGSPYEQYF. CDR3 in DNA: TGTGCCAGCAGCACCGGGGGAAGCCCCTACGAGCAGTACTTC.

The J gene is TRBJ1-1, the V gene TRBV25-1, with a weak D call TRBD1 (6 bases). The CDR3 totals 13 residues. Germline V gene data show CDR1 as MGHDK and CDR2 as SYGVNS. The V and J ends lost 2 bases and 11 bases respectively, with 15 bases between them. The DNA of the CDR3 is TGTGCCAGCAGTGAACAGGGGACGATGGCTGCTTTCTTT. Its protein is CASSEQGTMAAFF.

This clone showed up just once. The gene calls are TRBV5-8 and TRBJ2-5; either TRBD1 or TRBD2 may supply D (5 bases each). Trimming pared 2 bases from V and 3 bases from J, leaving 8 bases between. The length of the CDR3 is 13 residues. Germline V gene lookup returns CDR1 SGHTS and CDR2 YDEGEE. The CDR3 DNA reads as TGTGCCAGCAGCTTCCAGGGAGAAGAGACCCAGTACTTC. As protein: CASSFQGEETQYF.

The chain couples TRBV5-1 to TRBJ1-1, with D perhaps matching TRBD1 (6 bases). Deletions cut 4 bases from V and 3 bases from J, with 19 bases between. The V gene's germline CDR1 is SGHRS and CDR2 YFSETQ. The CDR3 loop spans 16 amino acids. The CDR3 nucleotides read TGCGCCAGCAGCGGGACATCTTGGGCGGGTGACACTGAAGCTTTCTTT. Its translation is CASSGTSWAGDTEAFF.

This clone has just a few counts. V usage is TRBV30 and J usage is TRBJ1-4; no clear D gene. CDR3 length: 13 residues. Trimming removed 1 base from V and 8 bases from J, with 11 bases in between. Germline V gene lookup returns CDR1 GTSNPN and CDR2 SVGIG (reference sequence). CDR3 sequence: CAWSGSSGEKLFF. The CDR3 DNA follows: TGTGCCTGGAGTGGTTCGTCGGGGGAAAAACTGTTTTTT.

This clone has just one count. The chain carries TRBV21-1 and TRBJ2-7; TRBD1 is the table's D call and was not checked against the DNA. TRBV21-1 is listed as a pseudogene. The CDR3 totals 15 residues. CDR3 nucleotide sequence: TGTGCCAGCAGCAAAGCTCTCGGGACAGGGAACGAGCAGTACTTC. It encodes CASSKALGTGNEQYF.

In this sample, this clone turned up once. As DNA, the CDR3 is TGTGCCATCAGTGCTTCTAGGATAGATACGCAGTATTTT. Amino acid sequence: CAISASRIDTQYF. The chain carries TRBV10-3 and TRBJ2-3; no definite D call. The CDR3 is made up of 13 amino acids. The germline gives CDR1 ENHRY, CDR2 SYGVKD. Trimming shortened V by 4 bases and J by 5 bases, and 10 bases separated the two germline ends.

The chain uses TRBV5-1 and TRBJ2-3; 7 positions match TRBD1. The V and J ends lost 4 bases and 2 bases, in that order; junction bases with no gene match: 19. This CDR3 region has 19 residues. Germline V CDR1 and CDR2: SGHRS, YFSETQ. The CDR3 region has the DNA TGCGCCAGCAGCCGGGTTCCTACTACCGGGACAGATCACACAGATACGCAGTATTTT. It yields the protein CASSRVPTTGTDHTDTQYF.

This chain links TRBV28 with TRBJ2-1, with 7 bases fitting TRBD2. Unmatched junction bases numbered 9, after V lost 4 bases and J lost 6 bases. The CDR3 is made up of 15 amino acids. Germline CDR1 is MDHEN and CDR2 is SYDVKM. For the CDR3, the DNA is TGTGCCAGCAGTTCACCGGGACCGGGGGGCAATGAGCAGTTCTTC. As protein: CASSSPGPGGNEQFF.

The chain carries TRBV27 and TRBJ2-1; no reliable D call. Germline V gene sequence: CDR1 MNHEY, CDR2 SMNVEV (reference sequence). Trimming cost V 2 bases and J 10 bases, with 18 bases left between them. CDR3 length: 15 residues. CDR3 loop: CASSLNPAISLEQFF. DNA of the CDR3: TGTGCCAGCAGTTTAAATCCTGCCATTTCTTTAGAGCAGTTCTTC.

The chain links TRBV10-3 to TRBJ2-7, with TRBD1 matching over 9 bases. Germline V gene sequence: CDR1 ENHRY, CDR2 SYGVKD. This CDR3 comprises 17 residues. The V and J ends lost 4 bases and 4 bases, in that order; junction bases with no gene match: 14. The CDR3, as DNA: TGTGCCATCAGTGTAATTCATGACGGGACAGGGAAGTACGAGCAGTACTTC. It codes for CAISVIHDGTGKYEQYF.

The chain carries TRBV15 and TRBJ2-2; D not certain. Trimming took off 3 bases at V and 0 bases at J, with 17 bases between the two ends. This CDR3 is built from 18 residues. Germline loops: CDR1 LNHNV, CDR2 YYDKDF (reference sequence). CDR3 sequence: CATSRGWGAVANTGELFF. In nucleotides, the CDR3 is TGTGCCACCAGCAGGGGCTGGGGTGCCGTCGCGAACACCGGGGAGCTGTTTTTT.

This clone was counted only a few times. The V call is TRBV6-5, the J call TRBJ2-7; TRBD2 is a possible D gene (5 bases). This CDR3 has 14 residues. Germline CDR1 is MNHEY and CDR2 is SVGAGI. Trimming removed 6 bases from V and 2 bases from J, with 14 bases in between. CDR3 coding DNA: TGTGCCAGCAGCCAACGCGACGGGGCCTACGAGCAGTACTTC. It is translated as CASSQRDGAYEQYF.

Here the CDR3 reads CASSQNPTGVGEQYF. The DNA for the CDR3 is TGTGCCAGCAGCCAAAACCCGACAGGCGTGGGGGAGCAGTACTTC. V and J are TRBV14 and TRBJ2-7, with D perhaps matching TRBD1 (6 bases). V was pared by 2 bases and J by 7 bases, with 18 bases between. Germline V gene lookup returns CDR1 SGHDN and CDR2 FVKESK. The CDR3 length is 15 residues.

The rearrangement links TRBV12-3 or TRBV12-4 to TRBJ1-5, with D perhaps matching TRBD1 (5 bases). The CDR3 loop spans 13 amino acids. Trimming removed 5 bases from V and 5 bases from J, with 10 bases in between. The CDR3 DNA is TGTGCCAGCAGTAAGACAGAGTATCAGCCCCAGCATTTT. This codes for CASSKTEYQPQHF.

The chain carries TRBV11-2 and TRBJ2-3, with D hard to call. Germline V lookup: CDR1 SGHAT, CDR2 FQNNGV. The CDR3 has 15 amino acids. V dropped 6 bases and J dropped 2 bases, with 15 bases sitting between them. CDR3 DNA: TGTGCCAGCAGTCCTCAAGTAGCATTCACAGATACGCAGTATTTT. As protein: CASSPQVAFTDTQYF.

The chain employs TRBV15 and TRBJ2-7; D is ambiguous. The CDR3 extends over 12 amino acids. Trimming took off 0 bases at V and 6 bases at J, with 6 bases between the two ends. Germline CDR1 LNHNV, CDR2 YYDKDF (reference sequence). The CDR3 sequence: CATSRDRPEQYF. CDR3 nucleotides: TGTGCCACCAGCAGAGATCGCCCCGAGCAGTACTTC.

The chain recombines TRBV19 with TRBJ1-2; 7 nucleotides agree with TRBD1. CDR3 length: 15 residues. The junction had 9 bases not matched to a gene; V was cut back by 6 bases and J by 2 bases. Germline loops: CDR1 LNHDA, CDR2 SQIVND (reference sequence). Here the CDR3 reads CASRQTGQLNYGYTF. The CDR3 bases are TGTGCCAGTAGACAGACGGGACAGTTAAACTATGGCTACACCTTC.

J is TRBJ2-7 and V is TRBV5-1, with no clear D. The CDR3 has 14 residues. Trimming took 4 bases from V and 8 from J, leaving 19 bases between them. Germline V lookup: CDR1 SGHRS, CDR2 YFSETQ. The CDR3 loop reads CASSHSEAAAQQYF. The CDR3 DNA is TGCGCCAGCAGCCACTCTGAAGCTGCGGCCCAGCAGTACTTC.

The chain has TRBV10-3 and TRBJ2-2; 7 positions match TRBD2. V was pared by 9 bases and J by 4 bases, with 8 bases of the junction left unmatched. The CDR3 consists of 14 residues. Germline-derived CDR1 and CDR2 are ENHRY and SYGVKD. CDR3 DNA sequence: TGTGCCATATCAATACGACTAGCCACCGGGGAGCTGTTTTTT. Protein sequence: CAISIRLATGELFF.

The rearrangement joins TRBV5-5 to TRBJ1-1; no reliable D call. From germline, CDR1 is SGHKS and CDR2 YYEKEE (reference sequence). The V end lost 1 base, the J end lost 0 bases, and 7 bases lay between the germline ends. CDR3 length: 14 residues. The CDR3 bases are TGTGCCAGCAGCTTGTACCGGGTGAACACTGAAGCTTTCTTT. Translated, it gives CASSLYRVNTEAFF.

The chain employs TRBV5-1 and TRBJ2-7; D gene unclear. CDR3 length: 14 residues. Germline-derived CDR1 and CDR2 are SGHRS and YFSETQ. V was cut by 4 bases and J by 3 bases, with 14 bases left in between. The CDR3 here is CASSREGNGYEQYF. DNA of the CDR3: TGCGCCAGCAGCCGCGAAGGGAATGGCTACGAGCAGTACTTC.

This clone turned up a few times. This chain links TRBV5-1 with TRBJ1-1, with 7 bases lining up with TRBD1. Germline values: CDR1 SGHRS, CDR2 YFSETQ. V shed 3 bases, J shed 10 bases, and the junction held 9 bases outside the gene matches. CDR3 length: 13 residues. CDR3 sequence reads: CASSSTGEAGAFF. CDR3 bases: TGCGCCAGCAGCTCTACAGGGGAGGCGGGAGCTTTCTTT. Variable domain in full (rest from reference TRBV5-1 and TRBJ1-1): KAGVTQTPRYLIKTRGQQVTLSCSPISGHRSVSWYQQTPGQGLQFLFEYFSETQRNKGNFPGRFSGRQFSNSRSEMNVSTLELGDSALYLCASSSTGEAGAFFGQGTRLTVV.